This entry is about one T cell receptor (beta chain). Its antigen has not been determined. The input lacks base qualities; no much larger clone sits a single base away. The entry originates in a study of CD8 T cells in Susac syndrome (dated by TCRdb to the late 2010s). For the study in its entirety: The study used repertoire sequencing to test whether antigen drove CD8+ T cell activation and differentiation in Susac syndrome. CD8+ T cell repertoire clonality was compared between about a dozen healthy donors, some 14 Susac syndrome patients and roughly 15 multiple sclerosis patients. General findings and caveats noted by the study authors: The study acknowledged that relatively few individuals were included in the TCR sequencing and HLA analysis.

V is reduced by 0 bases and J by 7 bases, leaving a spacing of 12 bases between them. CDR1 and CDR2, looked up from the germline V gene (reference sequence), are GTSNPN and SVGIG. The CDR3 numbers 13 residues from cysteine through phenylalanine. Kept here is only the CDR3 DNA, which spans 39 bases and is read in frame from base 1. High-throughput TCR beta sequencing profiled peripheral blood CD8+ and CD4+ T cells from healthy donors, Susac syndrome patients and multiple sclerosis patients. The multiple sclerosis controls were treatment-naive patients whose relapsing-remitting disease, either stable or active, fulfilled the revised McDonald criteria. Bulk CD8+ and CD4+ T cells were purified magnetically by negative isolation, whereas CD8+ TEMRA cells were enriched by FACS. Blood was drawn into EDTA tubes, processed within 24 hours, and PBMCs were isolated by density gradient centrifugation. PBMCs intended for TCR sequencing were frozen in liquid nitrogen and were later thawed in a 37 degrees C water bath. The sorted or isolated CD4+, CD8+ and CD8+ TEMRA cells had a purity of 90% or higher.

RNA was extracted with the RNeasy kit and roughly 0.45 to 1 ug was reverse transcribed using random hexamers. The immunoSEQ multiplex PCR assay, which covers 54 Vbeta and 13 Jbeta segments, was used to amplify TCR beta CDR3 regions. To correct PCR amplification bias, a synthetic template baseline was used for both primer optimization and computational correction. On the study's bioinformatics: Reads were annotated to V, D and J genes per IMGT and analyzed with immunoSEQ Analyzer, keeping only productive sequences. To calculate clonality, Shannon entropy was normalized by log2 of the number of productive unique sequences and then subtracted from one. For each patient and control, public and private clones were evaluated within the 100 most prevalent clones. A clone was defined as Susac-specific if it was absent from the healthy and MS cohorts, from approximately 980 published viral clones and from other ImmuneACCESS disease sequences. TCRdb itself trimmed the public reads at Q25 with fastp, ran MiXCR and retained productive beta chains. Each entry merges the rows of one CDR3 protein and shows their most common DNA and genes. None of the V and J calls come from the authors' own analysis; TCRdb made them. The table for this sample lists about 430,000 distinct CDR3 sequences; more than 70% of them were counted only once. More than 0.09% of the sample lies in the top ten.

The origin of this receptor is a human donor with multiple sclerosis. Sequenced material: CD8+ T cells from PBMCs. Rearrangement joined TRBV30 to TRBJ1-1; TRBD1 is perhaps the D gene, given 6 matching bases. The CDR3 protein is CAWSVSWGLEAFF. The DNA is as follows: TGTGCCTGGAGTGTGTCCTGGGGGCTTGAAGCTTTCTTT.